This TCR beta chain was profiled in a study of CD4 and CD8 cells across lung adenocarcinoma regions. This clonotype was seen many times. The J segment lost 10 bases and the V segment lost 5 bases, leaving 9 bases of the junction unmatched. There are 14 residues in the CDR3. The germline V gene has CDR1 MNHNS and CDR2 SASEGT. Via MiXCR, TCRdb re-called the PCR reads, giving one row per CDR3 protein. Of 9,500 to 15,000 distinct CDR3 sequences listed, more than 45% were seen once; the top ten hold 20% to 30%. The sample comprised CD8+ T cells from the margin of a lung tumor. The origin of this receptor is a female donor with lung adenocarcinoma. The CD4 and CD8 labels of this study may be unreliable. The chain is built from TRBV6-1 and TRBJ2-1, with 9 bases fitting TRBD1. The DNA for the CDR3 is TGTGCCAGCAGTCCCGGGACAGGGCGCTACGAGCAGTTCTTC. This translates into CASSPGTGRYEQFF.